The 23 T cell receptor beta chains presented below share a single source sample, sequenced in a study of T cell repertoires in cytomegalovirus infection. One entry per CDR3 protein, called by TCRdb with MiXCR from the reads. Of approximately 200,000 distinct CDR3 sequences listed, approximately 22% are singletons. Sequencing input: CD8+ T cells from PBMCs. Every receptor here comes from a human donor in good health (CMV status not recorded). Some clones in this sample may be carry-over from other donors' samples.

The chain recombines TRBV7-6 with TRBJ2-2; the D gene is possibly TRBD2 (6 bases). Trimming took off 5 bases at V and 0 bases at J, with 13 bases between the two ends. The CDR3 runs to 16 residues. CDR1 is SGHVS and CDR2 is FNYEAQ in the germline V gene. Here the CDR3 reads CASSPRAGPNTGELFF. In nucleotides, the CDR3 is TGTGCCAGCAGCCCCCGAGCGGGCCCGAACACCGGGGAGCTGTTTTTT.

This clonotype was counted only a few times. The rearrangement links TRBV27 to TRBJ2-5, with D maybe TRBD1 (6 bases). Trimming pared 8 bases from V and 4 bases from J, leaving 14 bases between. CDR3 length equals 13 residues. Germline values: CDR1 MNHEY, CDR2 SMNVEV (reference sequence). The DNA for the CDR3 is TGTGCCAGCGGTTCACAGGGTGCAGAGACCCAGTACTTC. Translation: CASGSQGAETQYF.

The gene calls are TRBV10-3 and TRBJ1-1, with D possibly matching TRBD1 (6 bases). Germline CDR1 reads ENHRY; CDR2 reads SYGVKD. V lost 2 bases, J lost 1 base, and 8 bases lay in between. CDR3 length: 14 amino acids. CDR3 coding DNA: TGTGCCATCAGTGAGAACAGGGAGAACACTGAAGCTTTCTTT. This codes for CAISENRENTEAFF.

This clonotype was seen more than once but under ten times. This chain links TRBV27 with TRBJ1-6; TRBD1 is a possible D gene (6 bases). The CDR3 length is 16 residues. Between the trimmed V and J ends, which lost 5 bases and 9 bases, there was a span of 20 bases. Germline lookup yields CDR1 MNHEY and CDR2 SMNVEV (reference sequence). CDR3: CASSPRQVSLGSPLHF. The CDR3 nucleotides are TGTGCCAGCAGTCCCCGACAGGTATCGCTGGGTTCACCCCTCCACTTT.

The V gene is TRBV28, the J gene TRBJ1-1; 11 bases align to TRBD1. The CDR3 is 17 residues long. With V trimmed by 5 bases and J by 2 bases, 10 bases remained unmatched. CDR1 is MDHEN, CDR2 SYDVKM, per germline. For the CDR3, the DNA is TGTGCCAGCAGTCCACTCGGACAGGGGGCTTTAAACACTGAAGCTTTCTTT. It codes for CASSPLGQGALNTEAFF.

This clonotype occurred a few times. The chain combines TRBV20-1 with TRBJ2-7; 9 bases agree with TRBD1. Trimming at V came to 1 base and at J to 5 bases, leaving 6 bases not matched to a gene. Germline assignment: CDR1 DFQATT and CDR2 SNEGSKA (reference sequence). The CDR3 is made up of 14 amino acids. The CDR3, as DNA: TGCAGTGCTAGAGCGACAGGGGGTCACGACGAGCAGTACTTC. It translates to CSARATGGHDEQYF.

In this sample, this clonotype turned up many times. The chain employs TRBV7-8 and TRBJ2-7; 7 positions match TRBD2. Germline V gives CDR1 SGHVS, CDR2 FQNEAQ. V shed 5 bases, J shed 4 bases, and the junction held 17 bases outside the gene matches. The CDR3 has 17 residues. CDR3 nucleotide sequence: TGTGCCAGCAGCCCAAGACCCCCCCGGGACTACCCATACGAGCAGTACTTC. Its translation is CASSPRPPRDYPYEQYF. The complete variable domain, with remaining parts taken from reference TRBV7-8 and TRBJ2-7, reads GAGVSQSPRYKVAKRGQDVALRCDPISGHVSLFWYQQALGQGPEFLTYFQNEAQLDKSGLPSDRFFAERPEGSVSTLKIQRTQQEDSAVYLCASSPRPPRDYPYEQYFGPGTRLTVT.

The chain has TRBV6-1 and TRBJ2-3; TRBD1 matches at 11 bases. This CDR3 has 18 amino acids. Germline V lookup: CDR1 MNHNS, CDR2 SASEGT. V dropped 5 bases and J dropped 2; count of bases not matched to a gene: 12. The CDR3 sequence: CASSPYAGTGGYTDTQYF. In DNA form, the CDR3 reads TGTGCCAGCAGTCCGTATGCCGGGACAGGGGGTTACACAGATACGCAGTATTTT.

This chain links TRBV29-1 with TRBJ2-5, with 10 positions matching TRBD2. Germline CDR1 reads SQVTM; CDR2 reads ANQGSEA. V shed 3 bases and J 2 bases; nucleotides not matched to a gene: 6. The CDR3 consists of 15 residues. In DNA, the CDR3 is TGCAGCGTTGATAAATTAGCGGGGGGACAAGAGACCCAGTACTTC. This encodes CSVDKLAGGQETQYF.

This clonotype was found many times. The chain has TRBV7-2 and TRBJ2-7; 14 bases map to TRBD2. With 5 bases clipped from V and 1 base from J, the junction kept 13 bases outside the gene matches. CDR1 SGHTA and CDR2 FQGNSA come from the germline V gene. CDR3 size: 19 residues. The CDR3 sequence is CASSPGPGLAGEKSYEQYF. The DNA for the CDR3 is TGTGCCAGCAGCCCGGGACCGGGACTAGCGGGGGAAAAGTCCTACGAGCAGTACTTC.

The CDR3 reads CASSPPAGSILGTDTQYF. In nucleotides, the CDR3 is TGTGCCAGCTCACCACCGGCGGGAAGCATCCTCGGCACAGATACGCAGTATTTT. The rearrangement uses TRBV18 and TRBJ2-3, with D perhaps TRBD2 (6 bases). The germline V gene has CDR1 KGHSH and CDR2 LQKENI. The CDR3 totals 18 residues. Deletions cut 0 bases from V and 1 base from J, with 17 bases between.

The V gene is TRBV10-3, the J gene TRBJ2-2; the D gene is possibly TRBD1 (6 bases). The CDR3 covers 15 residues. Trimming removed 9 bases from V and 2 bases from J, with 16 bases in between. Germline V gene sequence: CDR1 ENHRY, CDR2 SYGVKD. CDR3 coding DNA: TGTGCCATGGGGACATCCCCTGTCAACACCGGGGAGCTGTTTTTT. Translation gives CAMGTSPVNTGELFF.

This clonotype was counted at least ten times. V gene TRBV20-1 combines with J gene TRBJ2-1, with 9 bases identical to TRBD1. CDR1 and CDR2 (germline): DFQATT, SNEGSKA (reference sequence). The CDR3 is 16 amino acids. The J segment lost 3 bases and the V segment lost 1 base, leaving 7 bases of the junction unmatched. The CDR3 protein is CSARALPGQGYNEQFF. In DNA, the CDR3 is TGCAGTGCTAGAGCTCTCCCGGGACAGGGCTACAATGAGCAGTTCTTC.

This clonotype was seen a handful of times. It may be a read error: a sequence one base away is much more abundant. The chain uses TRBV11-2 and TRBJ2-7; 14 bases map to TRBD2. V lost 5 bases, J lost 4 bases, and 4 bases stayed unmatched. The germline CDR1 and CDR2 sequences are SGHAT and FQNNGV. The CDR3 covers 15 residues. The CDR3 loop is CASSPGTSGGYEQYF. The CDR3 bases are TGTGCCAGCAGCCCCGGGACTAGCGGGGGTTACGAGCAGTACTTC.

Only a few counts were recorded for this clonotype. The V call is TRBV25-1, the J call TRBJ1-2, with D tentatively TRBD1 (6 bases). This CDR3 has 15 residues. Looked up from germline, CDR1 is MGHDK and CDR2 is SYGVNS. The V end was cut by 1 base, the J end by 8 bases, with 17 bases between. This chain's CDR3 is CASSEWGGEVGGYTF. For the CDR3, the DNA is TGTGCCAGCAGTGAATGGGGGGGCGAAGTTGGGGGCTACACCTTC.

This clonotype occurred a few times. This chain links TRBV2 with TRBJ2-2; TRBD2 matches at 11 bases. The CDR3 has 17 amino acids. The germline V gene encodes CDR1 SNHLY and CDR2 FYNNEI. V shed 2 bases and J 2 bases; nucleotides not matched to a gene: 4. CDR3 DNA sequence: TGTGCCAGCAGTGAACTGCTAGCGGGGGGTAACACCGGGGAGCTGTTTTTT. This sequence encodes CASSELLAGGNTGELFF.

This clonotype showed up many times. The J gene is TRBJ1-1, the V gene TRBV7-9; the match to TRBD1 covers 9 bases. Germline V gives CDR1 SEHNR, CDR2 FQNEAQ (reference sequence). The V and J ends lost 8 bases and 1 base, in that order; junction bases with no gene match: 5. CDR3 length equals 14 residues. In nucleotides, the CDR3 is TGTGCCAGCCGAACACAGGGGGCGAACACTGAAGCTTTCTTT. This translates into CASRTQGANTEAFF.

The sample holds many counts of this clonotype. CDR3 protein: CASSPGSYEQYF. The DNA for the CDR3 is TGTGCCAGTAGTCCCGGTTCCTACGAGCAGTACTTC. The chain joins TRBV19 to TRBJ2-7; D gene unclear. V lost 5 bases to trimming and J lost 1 base, with 6 bases between them. This CDR3 is built from 12 residues. CDR1 LNHDA and CDR2 SQIVND come from the germline V gene (reference sequence).

The table lists this clonotype with many counts. The chain is built from TRBV7-9 and TRBJ2-3, with D perhaps assigned TRBD1 or TRBD2 (6 bases each). With 4 bases removed from V and 4 bases from J, the gap between germline ends came to 12 bases. Germline assignment: CDR1 SEHNR and CDR2 FQNEAQ (reference sequence). The CDR3 runs to 14 residues. The CDR3 bases are TGTGCCAGCAGCTCGGAGAGGGGGGCAGATACGCAGTATTTT. Encoded protein: CASSSERGADTQYF.

This clonotype was picked up a small number of times. This rearrangement joins TRBV7-2 to TRBJ2-5; TRBD2 matches at 11 bases. The CDR3 is 16 amino acids. The V gene's germline CDR1 is SGHTA and CDR2 FQGNSA. V lost 2 bases to trimming and J lost 3 bases; unmatched junction nucleotides: 5. CDR3 amino acids: CASSLMLAGGEETQYF. Written as DNA, the CDR3 is TGTGCCAGCAGCTTAATGCTAGCGGGGGGCGAAGAGACCCAGTACTTC.

Many counts were recorded for this clonotype. The V gene is TRBV7-6, the J gene TRBJ2-6; possibly TRBD1 or TRBD2 for D (6 bases each). Deletions cut 6 bases from V and 0 bases from J, with 24 bases between. The CDR3 totals 20 residues. Germline V gene sequence: CDR1 SGHVS, CDR2 FNYEAQ. The CDR3: CASRLGEDGTWISGANVLTF. CDR3 in DNA: TGTGCCAGCAGACTAGGGGAGGACGGGACATGGATCTCTGGGGCCAACGTCCTGACTTTC.

The chain links TRBV6-5 to TRBJ2-1; D may be TRBD2 (5 bases). Trimming removed 2 bases from V and 0 bases from J, with 8 bases in between. Germline-derived CDR1 and CDR2 are MNHEY and SVGAGI. This CDR3 is built from 15 residues. The chain's CDR3 is CASSYRRSSYNEQFF. The CDR3 nucleotides read TGTGCCAGCAGTTACCGGAGGAGCTCCTACAATGAGCAGTTCTTC.

This clonotype was recorded at least ten times. The chain employs TRBV7-9 and TRBJ2-2; possible D gene TRBD2, 6 bases. V shed 5 bases and J shed 5 bases, with 15 bases lying between them. The germline V gene has CDR1 SEHNR and CDR2 FQNEAQ (reference sequence). This CDR3 is built from 15 residues. DNA for the CDR3: TGTGCCAGCAGCATCCGGAGGGTCGAGACCGGGGAGCTGTTTTTT. Its protein product is CASSIRRVETGELFF.